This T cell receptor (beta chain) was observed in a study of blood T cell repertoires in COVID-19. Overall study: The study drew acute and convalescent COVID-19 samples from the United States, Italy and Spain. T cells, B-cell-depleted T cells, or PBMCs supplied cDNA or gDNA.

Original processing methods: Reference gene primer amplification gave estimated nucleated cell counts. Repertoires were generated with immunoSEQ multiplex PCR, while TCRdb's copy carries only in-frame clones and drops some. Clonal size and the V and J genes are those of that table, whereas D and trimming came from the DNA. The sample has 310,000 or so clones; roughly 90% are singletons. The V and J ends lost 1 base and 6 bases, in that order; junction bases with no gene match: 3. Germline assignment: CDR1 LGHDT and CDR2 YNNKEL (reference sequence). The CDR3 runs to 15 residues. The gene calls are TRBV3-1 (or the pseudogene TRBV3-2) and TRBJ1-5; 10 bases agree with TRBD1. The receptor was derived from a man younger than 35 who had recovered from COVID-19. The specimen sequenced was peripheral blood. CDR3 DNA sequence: TGTGCCAGCAGCCAAGGACAGGGGGCCGGTCAGCCCCAGCATTTT. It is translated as CASSQGQGAGQPQHF.